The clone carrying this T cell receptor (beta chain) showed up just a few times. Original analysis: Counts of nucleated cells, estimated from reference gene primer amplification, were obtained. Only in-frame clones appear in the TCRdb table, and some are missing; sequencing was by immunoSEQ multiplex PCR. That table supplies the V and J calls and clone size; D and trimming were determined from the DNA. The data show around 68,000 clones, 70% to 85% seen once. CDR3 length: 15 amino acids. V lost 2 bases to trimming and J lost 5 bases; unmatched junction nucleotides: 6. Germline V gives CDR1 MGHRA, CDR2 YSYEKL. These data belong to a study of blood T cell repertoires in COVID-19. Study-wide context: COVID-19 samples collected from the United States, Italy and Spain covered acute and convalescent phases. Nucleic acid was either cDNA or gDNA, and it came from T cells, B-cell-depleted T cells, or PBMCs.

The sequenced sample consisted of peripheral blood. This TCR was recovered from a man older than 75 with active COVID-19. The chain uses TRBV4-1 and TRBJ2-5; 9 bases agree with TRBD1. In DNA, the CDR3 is TGCGCCAGCAGCCAACCGACAGGGGGAATGGAGACCCAGTACTTC. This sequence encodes CASSQPTGGMETQYF.